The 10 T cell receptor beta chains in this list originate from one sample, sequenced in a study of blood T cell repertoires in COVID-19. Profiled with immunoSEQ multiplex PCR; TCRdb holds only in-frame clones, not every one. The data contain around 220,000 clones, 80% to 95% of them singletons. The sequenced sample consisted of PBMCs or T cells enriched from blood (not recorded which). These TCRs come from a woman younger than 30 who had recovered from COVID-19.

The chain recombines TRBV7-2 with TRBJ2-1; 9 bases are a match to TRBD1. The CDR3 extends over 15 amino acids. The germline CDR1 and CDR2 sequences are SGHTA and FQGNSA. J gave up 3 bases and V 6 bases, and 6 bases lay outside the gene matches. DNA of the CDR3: TGTGCCAGCAGATCAGACAGGGGGGGCTACAATGAGCAGTTCTTC. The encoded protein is CASRSDRGGYNEQFF.

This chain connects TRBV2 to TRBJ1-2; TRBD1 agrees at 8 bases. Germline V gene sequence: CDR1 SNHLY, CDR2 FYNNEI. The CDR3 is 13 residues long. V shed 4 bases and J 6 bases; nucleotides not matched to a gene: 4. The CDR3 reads CASSGRGLDGYTF. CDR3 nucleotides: TGTGCCAGCAGTGGCAGGGGGCTCGATGGCTACACCTTC.

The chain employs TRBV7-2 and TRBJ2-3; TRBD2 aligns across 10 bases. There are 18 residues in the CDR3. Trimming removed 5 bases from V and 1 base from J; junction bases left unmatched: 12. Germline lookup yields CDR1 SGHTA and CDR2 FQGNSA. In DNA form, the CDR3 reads TGTGCCAGCAGCCGCTCGCCTCTAGCGGGGGCGCGCACAGATACGCAGTATTTT. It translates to CASSRSPLAGARTDTQYF.

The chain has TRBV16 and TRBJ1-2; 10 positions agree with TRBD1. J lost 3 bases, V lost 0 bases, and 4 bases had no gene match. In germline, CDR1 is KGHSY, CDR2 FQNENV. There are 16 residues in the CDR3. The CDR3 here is CASSQSRDRGYYGYTF. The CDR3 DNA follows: TGTGCCAGCAGCCAATCGAGGGACAGGGGATACTATGGCTACACCTTC.

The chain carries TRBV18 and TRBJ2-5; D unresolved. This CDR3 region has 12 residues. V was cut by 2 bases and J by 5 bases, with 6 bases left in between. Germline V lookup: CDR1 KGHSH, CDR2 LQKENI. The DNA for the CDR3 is TGTGCCAGCTCACCAAACAGTGAGACCCAGTACTTC. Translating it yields CASSPNSETQYF.

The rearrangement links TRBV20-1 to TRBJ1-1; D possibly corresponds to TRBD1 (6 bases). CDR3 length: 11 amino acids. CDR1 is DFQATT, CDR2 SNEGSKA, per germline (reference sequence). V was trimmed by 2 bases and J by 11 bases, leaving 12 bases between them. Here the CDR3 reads CSARLRGLAFF. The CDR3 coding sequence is TGCAGTGCTAGACTCAGGGGTTTGGCTTTCTTT.

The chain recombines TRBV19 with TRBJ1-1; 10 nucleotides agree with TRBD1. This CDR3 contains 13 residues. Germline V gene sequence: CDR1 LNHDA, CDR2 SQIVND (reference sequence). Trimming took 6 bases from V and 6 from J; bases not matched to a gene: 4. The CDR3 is CASRRQGAPEAFF. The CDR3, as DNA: TGTGCCAGTAGACGACAGGGGGCCCCTGAAGCTTTCTTT.

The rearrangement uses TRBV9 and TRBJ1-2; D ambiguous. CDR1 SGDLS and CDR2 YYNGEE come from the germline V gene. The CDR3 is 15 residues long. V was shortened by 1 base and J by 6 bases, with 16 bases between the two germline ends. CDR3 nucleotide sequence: TGTGCCAGCAGCGTACAAATTCTCGGTGAGGATGGCTACACCTTC. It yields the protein CASSVQILGEDGYTF.

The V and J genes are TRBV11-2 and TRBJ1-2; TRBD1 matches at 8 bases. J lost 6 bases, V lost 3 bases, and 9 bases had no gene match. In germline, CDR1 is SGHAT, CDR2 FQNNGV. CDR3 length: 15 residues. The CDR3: CASSFLAGRGHGYTF. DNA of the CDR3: TGTGCCAGCAGCTTCTTAGCTGGCAGGGGGCATGGCTACACCTTC. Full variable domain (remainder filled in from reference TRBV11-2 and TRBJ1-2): EAGVAQSPRYKIIEKRQSVAFWCNPISGHATLYWYQQILGQGPKLLIQFQNNGVVDDSQLPKDRFSAERLKGVDSTLKIQPAKLEDSAVYLCASSFLAGRGHGYTFGSGTRLTVV.

DNA of the CDR3: TGCGCCAGCAGCCAACCTGCGGCGCCTAGCGGGGAAGAGACCCAGTACTTC. Encoded protein: CASSQPAAPSGEETQYF. The gene calls are TRBV4-3 and TRBJ2-5, with 9 bases that match TRBD2. V shed 2 bases and J 3 bases; nucleotides not matched to a gene: 10. CDR1 is LGHNA and CDR2 is YSLEER in the germline V gene. CDR3 length equals 17 residues.